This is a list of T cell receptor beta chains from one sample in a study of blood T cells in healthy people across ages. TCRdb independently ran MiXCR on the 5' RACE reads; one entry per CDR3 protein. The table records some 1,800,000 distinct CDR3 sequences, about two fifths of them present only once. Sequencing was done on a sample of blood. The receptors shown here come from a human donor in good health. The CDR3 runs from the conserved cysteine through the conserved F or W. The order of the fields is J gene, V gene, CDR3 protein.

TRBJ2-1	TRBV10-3	CAIRLAGWNEQFF
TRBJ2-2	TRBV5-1	CASSFRLGNTGELFF
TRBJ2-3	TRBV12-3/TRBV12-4	CASSLTTPSPQYF
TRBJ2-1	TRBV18	CASSPRGAGGFNEQFF
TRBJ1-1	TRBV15	CATSRDRARAFF
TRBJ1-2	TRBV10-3	CAITLSIGERYTF
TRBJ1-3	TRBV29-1	CSVGGSTGNTIYF
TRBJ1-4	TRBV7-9	CASSLARSDEKLFF
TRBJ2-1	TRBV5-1	CASSLRLGQGDNEQFF
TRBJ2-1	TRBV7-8	CASSLPRTGRNNEQFF
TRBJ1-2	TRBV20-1	CSANGPDYGYTF
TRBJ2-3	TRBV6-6	CASSYRDGTDTQYF
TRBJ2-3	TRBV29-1	CSVSSLAVGPDTQYF
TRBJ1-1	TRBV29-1	CSGGSEEAFF